The 18 T cell receptor beta chains given below trace back to one sample, sequenced in a study of cytomegalovirus exposure and HLA in healthy donors. PCR primers comprised 60 Vbeta and 13 Jbeta primers. Using immunoSEQ multiplex PCR, the repertoire was profiled, and TCRdb retains in-frame clones only, with some absent. The data show roughly 180,000 clones, less than 90% seen once. The material sequenced was PBMCs. The source is a girl between 10 and 17 years old in good health and CMV-seropositive.

CDR3 nucleotides: TGTGCCAGCAGCTTTGGAAACACCATATATTTT. Amino acids: CASSFGNTIYF. The genes are TRBV27 and TRBJ1-3, with D unclear. The CDR3 is made up of 11 amino acids. V was cut by 6 bases and J by 3 bases, with 3 bases left in between. From germline, CDR1 is MNHEY and CDR2 SMNVEV (reference sequence).

V is TRBV13 and J is TRBJ1-1; no definite D call. The CDR3 totals 13 residues. The V end was cut by 5 bases, the J end by 0 bases, with 7 bases between. The germline V gene has CDR1 PRHDT and CDR2 FYEKMQ (reference sequence). The CDR3 sequence: CASSHSLNTEAFF. Written as DNA, the CDR3 is TGTGCCAGCAGCCACAGCTTGAACACTGAAGCTTTCTTT. The full variable domain, its missing parts supplied by reference TRBV13 and TRBJ1-1, is AAGVIQSPRHLIKEKRETATLKCYPIPRHDTVYWYQQGPGQDPQFLISFYEKMQSDKGSIPDRFSAQQFSDYHSELNMSSLELGDSALYFCASSHSLNTEAFFGQGTRLTVV.

V usage is TRBV29-1 and J usage is TRBJ2-7; D perhaps matches TRBD1 (5 bases). Trimming cost V 0 bases and J 3 bases, with 12 bases left between them. The CDR3 length is 14 residues. Germline-derived CDR1 and CDR2 are SQVTM and ANQGSEA. CDR3 sequence reads: CSVEDLRDSYEQYF. DNA for the CDR3: TGCAGCGTTGAAGATCTTCGAGACAGCTACGAGCAGTACTTC.

The genes are TRBV7-2 and TRBJ2-3; 8 nucleotides match TRBD2. CDR3 length: 17 amino acids. The V and J ends lost 5 bases and 4 bases, in that order; junction bases with no gene match: 14. Germline CDR1 and CDR2: SGHTA and FQGNSA. The CDR3 loop is CASSRARPGLGADTQYF. CDR3 bases: TGTGCCAGCAGCAGGGCCCGACCGGGACTAGGGGCAGATACGCAGTATTTT.

V gene TRBV5-8 combines with J gene TRBJ2-7, with D hard to call. V dropped 1 base and J dropped 2 bases, with 16 bases sitting between them. Germline V gives CDR1 SGHTS, CDR2 YDEGEE. The CDR3 consists of 16 residues. Here the CDR3 DNA reads TGTGCCAGCAGCTTGTCCGCCCAGCCGGGTACCTACGAGCAGTACTTC. Encoded protein: CASSLSAQPGTYEQYF.

This chain connects TRBV7-9 to TRBJ2-3, with TRBD1 matching 8 bases. The length of the CDR3 is 13 residues. J gave up 5 bases and V 5 bases, and 3 bases lay outside the gene matches. Germline assignment: CDR1 SEHNR and CDR2 FQNEAQ (reference sequence). For the CDR3, the DNA is TGTGCCAGCAGCATTGGACAGGGAGATACGCAGTATTTT. Residues: CASSIGQGDTQYF.

CDR3 bases: TGTGCCAGCAGCTTAACATTCGCCTACGAGCAGTACTTC. Amino acids: CASSLTFAYEQYF. The chain uses TRBV7-2 and TRBJ2-7; D is unclear. V dropped 2 bases and J dropped 2 bases, with 7 bases sitting between them. Germline CDR1 reads SGHTA; CDR2 reads FQGNSA. The CDR3 runs 13 residues.

This clone has a handful of counts. V usage is TRBV19 and J usage is TRBJ2-1, with TRBD1 matching over 7 bases. The CDR3 has 13 residues. The germline V gene encodes CDR1 LNHDA and CDR2 SQIVND (reference sequence). The V segment lost 5 bases and the J segment 7 bases; nucleotides outside the gene matches: 5. The CDR3 protein is CASSAQGVNEQFF. The DNA of the CDR3 is TGTGCCAGTAGTGCCCAGGGGGTTAATGAGCAGTTCTTC.

The chain uses TRBV6-6 and TRBJ2-5; TRBD1 aligns across 8 bases. This CDR3 has 15 residues. V lost 2 bases to trimming and J lost 3 bases; unmatched junction nucleotides: 5. Germline V gene data show CDR1 as MNHNY and CDR2 as SVGAGI (reference sequence). The CDR3 DNA reads TGTGCCAGCAGTTACCCTCGGACAGGGAAAGAGACCCAGTACTTC. Its protein product is CASSYPRTGKETQYF.

The chain combines TRBV4-3 with TRBJ2-4, with 12 nucleotides matching TRBD1. The germline gives CDR1 LGHNA, CDR2 YSLEER. CDR3 length equals 16 residues. J gave up 7 bases and V 3 bases, and 7 bases lay outside the gene matches. The CDR3, as DNA: TGCGCCAGCAGCCATAATACCGGGACAGGGGGCAACATTCAGTACTTC. It translates to CASSHNTGTGGNIQYF.

This sequence joins TRBV29-1 and TRBJ1-1; D is unresolved. The CDR3 runs to 15 residues. Trimming removed 1 base at V and 1 base at J, with 13 bases between. In germline, CDR1 is SQVTM, CDR2 ANQGSEA. CDR3 sequence reads: CSVEAGQLGNTEAFF. The CDR3 nucleotides are TGCAGCGTTGAAGCTGGGCAGCTCGGGAACACTGAAGCTTTCTTT.

The V call is TRBV4-2, the J call TRBJ2-7; D uncertain. This CDR3 comprises 14 residues. V lost 0 bases, J lost 3 bases, and 9 bases lay in between. CDR1 and CDR2 from the germline V gene are LGHNA and YNFKEQ. DNA of the CDR3: TGTGCCAGCAGCCAAGATAACAGAGACTACGAGCAGTACTTC. Amino acids: CASSQDNRDYEQYF.

The J gene is TRBJ2-2, the V gene TRBV14; tentative D call: TRBD2 (6 bases). This CDR3 spans 16 amino acids. Trimming took 1 base from V and 1 from J, leaving 10 bases between them. Germline CDR1 SGHDN, CDR2 FVKESK. The chain's CDR3 is CASSQVGSGNTGELFF. CDR3 in DNA: TGTGCCAGCAGCCAAGTCGGTAGCGGGAACACCGGGGAGCTGTTTTTT.

The rearrangement links TRBV5-1 to TRBJ2-4; TRBD2 aligns across 7 bases. With V trimmed by 4 bases and J by 0 bases, 1 base remained unmatched. The CDR3 has 14 residues. CDR1 SGHRS and CDR2 YFSETQ come from the germline V gene. CDR3 loop: CASSVAGAKNIQYF. For the CDR3, the DNA is TGCGCCAGCAGCGTAGCGGGAGCCAAAAACATTCAGTACTTC.

As DNA, the CDR3 is TGTGCCAGCAGTTTTAGCGGAGAGCAGTACTTC. Protein product: CASSFSGEQYF. The chain joins TRBV27 to TRBJ2-7; D is possibly TRBD2 (6 bases). V lost 3 bases, J lost 7 bases, and 7 bases lay in between. Germline values: CDR1 MNHEY, CDR2 SMNVEV (reference sequence). CDR3 length: 11 amino acids.

V and J are TRBV6-1 and TRBJ2-5, with 9 bases that match TRBD2. Germline V gives CDR1 MNHNS, CDR2 SASEGT. This CDR3 contains 19 residues. V lost 1 base and J lost 0; bases outside the gene matches: 12. The CDR3, as DNA: TGTGCCAGCAGTGAAGTTGCGGGAGGGCCGGCAAAAGACCAAGAGACCCAGTACTTC. Amino acids: CASSEVAGGPAKDQETQYF.

This clone was counted a few times. The chain links TRBV11-2 to TRBJ2-5, with 8 bases aligning to TRBD2. V shed 6 bases and J 4 bases; nucleotides not matched to a gene: 10. Germline assignment: CDR1 SGHAT and CDR2 FQNNGV. The CDR3 is 15 amino acids. The CDR3 nucleotides read TGTGCCAGCAGTGAATCCCGGGAGGGAGGAGAGACCCAGTACTTC. Residues: CASSESREGGETQYF. The variable domain in full, with the rest retrieved from reference TRBV11-2 and TRBJ2-5, is EAGVAQSPRYKIIEKRQSVAFWCNPISGHATLYWYQQILGQGPKLLIQFQNNGVVDDSQLPKDRFSAERLKGVDSTLKIQPAKLEDSAVYLCASSESREGGETQYFGPGTRLLVL.

This clone was detected only a few times. The chain couples TRBV6-6 to TRBJ2-7, with TRBD2 identical over 9 bases. J gave up 2 bases and V 6 bases, and 2 bases lay outside the gene matches. The CDR3 loop spans 13 amino acids. CDR1 and CDR2 from the germline V gene are MNHNY and SVGAGI (reference sequence). CDR3 sequence (DNA): TGTGCCAGCAGGGTAGCGGGAGCCTACGAGCAGTACTTC. Translating gives CASRVAGAYEQYF.